This T cell receptor (beta chain) was found in a study of breast tumors, draining lymph nodes, adjacent tissues. The V segment lost 0 bases and the J segment 6 bases; nucleotides outside the gene matches: 7. In germline, CDR1 is DFQATT, CDR2 SNEGSKA (reference sequence). The CDR3 runs to 14 residues. Breast cancer patients provided tissue from their axillary draining lymph nodes. This clonotype was observed many times. Antigen specificity is unknown. Study-wide findings and caveats: Data fit most tumor T cells coming from lymph node, expanding in tumor. Tumor T cell lymph node origin was a supported hypothesis, not proven.

TCRdb ran MiXCR on the multiplex PCR reads and lists one entry per CDR3 protein. The sample has approximately 210,000 distinct CDR3 sequences, about a third seen once. Input material: axillary lymph node tissue. The chain combines TRBV20-1 with TRBJ2-7; 8 nucleotides agree with TRBD1. The clonotype comes from a female donor with breast cancer. Some clones in this sample may be carry-over from other donors' samples. The CDR3 region is CSARDFRGQVEQYF. In DNA, the CDR3 is TGCAGTGCTAGAGATTTCAGGGGGCAAGTCGAGCAGTACTTC.